The 25 T cell receptor beta chains reported below all come from one sample, sequenced in a study of T cells in Graves' hyperthyroidism and ophthalmopathy. RNA transcripts served as the template for amplifying TCR beta CDR3 regions. Using the HTBI primer set, a first-round RT-PCR was run on the TCR CDR3. In TCRdb, the multiplex PCR reads were re-called with MiXCR into one record per CDR3 protein. The sample has roughly 840,000 distinct CDR3 sequences, roughly 40% seen once. The sequenced sample consisted of blood. These TCRs come from a man between 18 and 35 years old with Graves' hyperthyroidism.

This clonotype was picked up one time. The chain couples TRBV9 to TRBJ1-3, with 7 bases matching TRBD1. CDR1 is SGDLS and CDR2 is YYNGEE in the germline V gene. The CDR3 runs 16 residues. J lost 0 bases, V lost 3 bases, and 6 bases had no gene match. The CDR3 region is CASSGTGRSSGNTIYF. The CDR3, as DNA: TGTGCCAGCAGCGGGACAGGCAGAAGCTCTGGAAACACCATATATTTT.

At least ten counts were recorded for this clonotype. The chain couples TRBV2 to TRBJ2-7; a weak D match, TRBD1 (6 bases). V was pared by 6 bases and J by 2 bases, with 8 bases between. Germline-derived CDR1 and CDR2 are SNHLY and FYNNEI. The CDR3 has 12 amino acids. The CDR3 loop is CASRDSPYEQYF. For the CDR3, the DNA is TGTGCCAGCAGGGACAGCCCCTACGAGCAGTACTTC.

This sequence joins TRBV5-1 and TRBJ2-3; the D gene is possibly TRBD1 (6 bases). The CDR3 is 14 amino acids. Germline V gene lookup returns CDR1 SGHRS and CDR2 YFSETQ. The V and J ends lost 2 bases and 4 bases respectively, with 11 bases between them. The CDR3 region has the DNA TGCGCCAGCAGCTTAACAGGGAGCCCAGATACGCAGTATTTT. Translating gives CASSLTGSPDTQYF.

This clonotype was seen at least ten times. The chain links TRBV29-1 to TRBJ2-7, with 11 bases matching TRBD2. The CDR3 spans 15 residues. Looked up from germline, CDR1 is SQVTM and CDR2 is ANQGSEA. With V trimmed by 3 bases and J by 3 bases, 7 bases remained unmatched. The CDR3 nucleotides read TGCAGCGTTGATTTAGCGGGGGGGCACGGCTACGAGCAGTACTTC. This gives the protein CSVDLAGGHGYEQYF.

This clonotype was counted a few times. The J gene is TRBJ1-4, the V gene TRBV12-3 or TRBV12-4; D perhaps matches TRBD1 (6 bases). Deletions cut 3 bases from V and 5 bases from J, with 7 bases between. This CDR3 spans 13 amino acids. The DNA for the CDR3 is TGTGCCAGCAGTTTTCAGGGGAATGAAAAACTGTTTTTT. This gives the protein CASSFQGNEKLFF.

The rearrangement joins TRBV12-3 or TRBV12-4 to TRBJ1-1; no clear D. This CDR3 is 16 amino acids long. The V and J ends lost 1 base and 1 base respectively, with 13 bases between them. The DNA for the CDR3 is TGTGCCAGCAGTTTAGAGAGCCGTCAGTGGAACACTGAAGCTTTCTTT. Protein sequence: CASSLESRQWNTEAFF.

This clonotype was detected a few times. The chain carries TRBV7-8 and TRBJ2-7; TRBD1 might be the D (6 bases). The V and J ends lost 4 bases and 0 bases respectively, with 13 bases between them. Germline V lookup: CDR1 SGHVS, CDR2 FQNEAQ. The CDR3 has 15 residues. The CDR3 DNA is TGTGCCAGCAGCTGGAGACAGGAGAGCTCCTACGAGCAGTACTTC. Protein sequence: CASSWRQESSYEQYF.

This clonotype was picked up a small number of times. The chain employs TRBV9 and TRBJ2-5; D possibly uses TRBD1 or TRBD2 (5 bases each). The CDR3 loop spans 13 amino acids. V was pared by 6 bases and J by 7 bases, with 16 bases between. The germline V gene has CDR1 SGDLS and CDR2 YYNGEE. The CDR3 sequence: CASNRDGSGTQYF. CDR3 sequence (DNA): TGTGCCAGCAATCGGGACGGGTCGGGGACCCAGTACTTC.

The chain couples TRBV10-3 to TRBJ1-1; D uncertain. Germline V CDR1 and CDR2: ENHRY, SYGVKD. The CDR3 length is 12 residues. The V end lost 6 bases, the J end lost 3 bases, and 8 bases lay between the germline ends. CDR3 protein: CAISREDTEAFF. CDR3 nucleotides: TGTGCCATCAGCCGGGAGGACACTGAAGCTTTCTTT.

The rearrangement joins TRBV29-1 to TRBJ1-2; D perhaps matches TRBD1 (5 bases). The CDR3 extends over 13 amino acids. Deletions cut 3 bases from V and 2 bases from J, with 10 bases between. The germline V gene has CDR1 SQVTM and CDR2 ANQGSEA. The CDR3 sequence is CSVEMAGNYGYTF. The CDR3 DNA is TGCAGCGTTGAGATGGCAGGGAACTATGGCTACACCTTC.

The chain employs TRBV20-1 and TRBJ2-7; a weak D match, TRBD1 (6 bases). Germline CDR1 and CDR2: DFQATT and SNEGSKA (reference sequence). The length of the CDR3 is 13 residues. V was cut by 5 bases and J by 3 bases, with 14 bases left in between. The CDR3 nucleotides are TGCAGTGCTTTTCCAGGGGCCCTCTACGAGCAGTACTTC. Its protein is CSAFPGALYEQYF.

This clonotype was seen once. Its ends do not fully match the called genes, so a read error is possible. The V gene is TRBV10-1, the J gene TRBJ1-1; D not resolved. The CDR3 spans 13 residues. Germline CDR1 reads WNHNN; CDR2 reads SYGVQD (reference sequence). The CDR3 loop is CASGEVRNTEAFF. The CDR3 region has the DNA TGCGCCAGCGGTGAGGTACGGAACACTGAAGCTTTCTTT.

The chain combines TRBV29-1 with TRBJ2-7; perhaps D is TRBD1 or TRBD2 (5 bases each). V was trimmed by 8 bases and J by 2 bases, leaving 13 bases between them. The V gene's germline CDR1 is SQVTM and CDR2 ANQGSEA. The CDR3 is made up of 12 amino acids. As DNA, the CDR3 is TGCAGCTTGGGGGACGGTACCTACGAGCAGTACTTC. The encoded protein is CSLGDGTYEQYF.

The gene calls are TRBV14 and TRBJ2-5; D is uncertain. Germline V gene sequence: CDR1 SGHDN, CDR2 FVKESK. The germline V and J ends were trimmed by 6 bases and 5 bases, with 16 bases remaining between them. This CDR3 region has 14 residues. The CDR3 here is CASSSRFTVETQYF. The DNA of the CDR3 is TGTGCCAGCAGTTCCCGTTTTACTGTGGAGACCCAGTACTTC. The full variable domain, completed using reference TRBV14 and TRBJ2-5, is EAGVTQFPSHSVIEKGQTVTLRCDPISGHDNLYWYRRVMGKEIKFLLHFVKESKQDESGMPNNRFLAERTGGTYSTLKVQPAELEDSGVYFCASSSRFTVETQYFGPGTRLLVL.

To note about this clonotype: This sequence may be a read error, since a much larger clone differs from it by one base. The CDR3 carries no conserved terminal phenylalanine or tryptophan, so it likely arises from a read error. The chain has TRBV19 and TRBJ1-5; D gene ambiguous. This CDR3 is 14 amino acids long. Germline loops: CDR1 LNHDA, CDR2 SQIVND (reference sequence). Trimming removed 3 bases from V and 0 bases from J, with 6 bases in between. The CDR3 is CASSIADSNQPQHL. The DNA of the CDR3 is TGTGCCAGTAGTATTGCAGATAGCAATCAGCCCCAGCATCTT.

This clonotype was picked up one time. The rearrangement joins TRBV3-1 to TRBJ1-3; D uncertain. There are 16 residues in the CDR3. Trimming stripped 2 bases from V and 9 bases from J, with 20 bases between. Per the germline V gene, CDR1 is LGHDT and CDR2 is YNNKEL (reference sequence). The DNA of the CDR3 is TGTGCCAGCAGCCAACCCCGTTGGTACCCTGGAGTCACCATATATTTT. This codes for CASSQPRWYPGVTIYF.

In this sample, this clonotype turned up a few times. This chain connects TRBV9 to TRBJ2-7; 7 bases fit TRBD2. Trimming cost V 0 bases and J 6 bases; bases outside gene matches: 9. Germline-derived CDR1 and CDR2 are SGDLS and YYNGEE. The CDR3 runs to 15 residues. CDR3 DNA: TGTGCCAGCAGCGTAGGGGACTACTCCGTGGCCGAGCAGTACTTC. Protein sequence: CASSVGDYSVAEQYF.

This clonotype has more than one count but fewer than ten. The rearrangement links TRBV12-3 or TRBV12-4 to TRBJ2-7, with D tentatively TRBD1 (5 bases). CDR3 size: 13 residues. V lost 6 bases, J lost 2 bases, and 11 bases lay in between. The CDR3 loop reads CASSLRAAYEQYF. The CDR3 coding sequence is TGTGCCAGCAGCCTCAGGGCCGCCTACGAGCAGTACTTC.

This clonotype was observed many times. The rearrangement joins TRBV15 to TRBJ2-7; D may be TRBD1 (5 bases). V was clipped by 4 bases and J by 5 bases, with 9 bases between them. The germline CDR1 and CDR2 sequences are LNHNV and YYDKDF (reference sequence). CDR3 length: 12 amino acids. CDR3 loop: CATSTGLNEQYF. The CDR3 DNA reads TGTGCCACCAGCACAGGGCTCAACGAGCAGTACTTC.

The rearrangement links TRBV15 to TRBJ2-7, with D unresolved. With 3 bases removed from V and 3 bases from J, the gap between germline ends came to 15 bases. Germline V CDR1 and CDR2: LNHNV, YYDKDF (reference sequence). This CDR3 spans 15 amino acids. Written as DNA, the CDR3 is TGTGCCACCAGCAGCCCAGAAATCCCCCACTACGAGCAGTACTTC. This encodes CATSSPEIPHYEQYF. The full variable domain, rest sourced from reference TRBV15 and TRBJ2-7, is DAMVIQNPRYQVTQFGKPVTLSCSQTLNHNVMYWYQQKSSQAPKLLFHYYDKDFNNEADTPDNFQSRRPNTSFCFLDIRSPGLGDTAMYLCATSSPEIPHYEQYFGPGTRLTVT.

This clonotype has only a few counts. The V and J genes are TRBV6-1 and TRBJ2-5; D possibly corresponds to TRBD1 (5 bases). The V end lost 8 bases, the J end lost 5 bases, and 18 bases lay between the germline ends. Germline V gene sequence: CDR1 MNHNS, CDR2 SASEGT. This CDR3 region has 14 residues. This CDR3 is CASRQTAGMETQYF. The CDR3 coding sequence is TGTGCCAGCCGACAAACCGCAGGGATGGAGACCCAGTACTTC.

The rearrangement links TRBV7-9 to TRBJ2-7, with D tentatively TRBD1 (5 bases). Per the germline V gene, CDR1 is SEHNR and CDR2 is FQNEAQ (reference sequence). V lost 5 bases, J lost 5 bases, and 13 bases lay in between. This CDR3 comprises 13 residues. The DNA for the CDR3 is TGTGCCAGCAGCCACGAGCAGGGTAACGAGCAGTACTTC. Its protein is CASSHEQGNEQYF.

The CDR3 sequence: CASSRGTENEKLFF. The DNA of the CDR3 is TGTGCCAGCAGTAGGGGGACCGAGAATGAAAAACTGTTTTTT. This rearrangement joins TRBV12-3 or TRBV12-4 to TRBJ1-4, with D perhaps matching TRBD1 (6 bases). V was cut by 5 bases and J by 5 bases, with 12 bases left in between. This CDR3 spans 14 amino acids.

This clonotype was counted only a few times. This chain connects TRBV14 to TRBJ1-3; 10 bases fit TRBD1. Germline assignment: CDR1 SGHDN and CDR2 FVKESK. The ends lost 3 bases at V and 3 bases at J; junction bases unmatched: 5. The CDR3 has 16 amino acids. In nucleotides, the CDR3 is TGTGCCAGCAGCCAGGCGGGACAGGGGTATGGAAACACCATATATTTT. It codes for CASSQAGQGYGNTIYF.

A note on this clonotype: An end of the junction does not agree with germline; a read error may underlie this. The CDR3 sequence: CASSEEGALEQCF. Written as DNA, the CDR3 is TGTGCCAGCTCGGAAGAGGGGGCGTTGGAGCAGTGCTTC. The chain uses TRBV10-3 and TRBJ2-7; TRBD1 aligns across 7 bases. The length of the CDR3 is 13 residues. Germline V gene sequence: CDR1 ENHRY, CDR2 SYGVKD.